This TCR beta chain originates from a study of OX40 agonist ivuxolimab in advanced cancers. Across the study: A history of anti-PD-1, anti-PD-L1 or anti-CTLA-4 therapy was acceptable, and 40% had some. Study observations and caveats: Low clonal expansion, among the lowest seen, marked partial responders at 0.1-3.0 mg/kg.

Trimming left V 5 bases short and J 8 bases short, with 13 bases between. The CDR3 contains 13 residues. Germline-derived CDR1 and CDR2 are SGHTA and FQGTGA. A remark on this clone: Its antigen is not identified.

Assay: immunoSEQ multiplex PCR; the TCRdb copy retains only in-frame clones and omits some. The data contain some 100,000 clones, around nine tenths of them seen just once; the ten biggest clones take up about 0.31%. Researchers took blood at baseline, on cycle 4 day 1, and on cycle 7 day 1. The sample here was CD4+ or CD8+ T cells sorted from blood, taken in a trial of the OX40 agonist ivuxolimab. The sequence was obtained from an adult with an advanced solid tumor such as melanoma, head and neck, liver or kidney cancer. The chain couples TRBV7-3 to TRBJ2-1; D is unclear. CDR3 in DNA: TGTGCCAGCAGCCCGCCTGGACGAGATGAGCAGTTCTTC. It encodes CASSPPGRDEQFF.